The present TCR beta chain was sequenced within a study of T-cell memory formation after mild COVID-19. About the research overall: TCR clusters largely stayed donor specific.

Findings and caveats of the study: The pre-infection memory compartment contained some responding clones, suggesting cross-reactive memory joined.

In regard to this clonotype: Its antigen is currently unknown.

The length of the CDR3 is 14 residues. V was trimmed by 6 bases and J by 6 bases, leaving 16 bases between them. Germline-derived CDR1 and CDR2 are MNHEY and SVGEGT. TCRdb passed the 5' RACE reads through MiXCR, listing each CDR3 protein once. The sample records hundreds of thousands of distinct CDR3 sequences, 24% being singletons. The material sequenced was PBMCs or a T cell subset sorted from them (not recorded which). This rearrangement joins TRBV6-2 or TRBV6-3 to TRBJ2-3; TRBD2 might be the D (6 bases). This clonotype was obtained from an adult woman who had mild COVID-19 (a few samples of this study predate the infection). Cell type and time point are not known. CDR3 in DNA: TGTGCCAGCAGACCGCCCAGACTAGGTGATACGCAGTATTTT. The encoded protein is CASRPPRLGDTQYF.